The following is a T cell receptor beta chain sequence with its context. Its antigen is currently not known. Base quality data are lacking; no much larger clone is found one base away. Measured from the cysteine to the phenylalanine, the CDR3 is 17 residues long. Only CDR3 DNA is held: 51 bases, read in frame from base 1. The V end gives up 4 bases and the J end 1 base, leaving 7 bases in the junction not matched to a gene. CDR1 KGHDR and CDR2 SFDVKD are derived from the germline V gene. Receptor amplification or capture employed the immunoSEQ multiplex PCR assay. TCRdb retrieved this table from immuneACCESS and kept in-frame rearrangements only. Not all clones are present; in checked studies, unresolved V genes account for under half, and no reason is known for the remainder. Recorded for this sample are about 410,000 clones; roughly 90% of them occurred a single time. Of the sample, around 6.4% is held by the ten largest clones.

These data are taken from a study of control samples from healthy donors and cancer patients (dated by TCRdb to about 2020). The TCR sequence derives from a man aged 35 to 55 with head and neck cancer. The sequence is built from TRBV24-1 and TRBJ2-3; 10 bases in the junction line up with TRBD2. Sequencing was done on a sample of PBMCs. The nucleotide sequence reads TGTGCCACCAGTGACGATACTAGCGGGGAGGGCACAGATACGCAGTATTTT. Its coded protein is CATSDDTSGEGTDTQYF.